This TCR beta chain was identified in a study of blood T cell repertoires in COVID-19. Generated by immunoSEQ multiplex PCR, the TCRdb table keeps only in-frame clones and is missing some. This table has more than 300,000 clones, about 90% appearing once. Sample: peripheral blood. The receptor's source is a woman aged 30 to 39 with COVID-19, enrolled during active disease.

The CDR3 bases are TGTGCCAGCAGCGTAGGAAGAGCGGGATCAGATACGCAGTATTTT. Its translation: CASSVGRAGSDTQYF. The genes are TRBV9 and TRBJ2-3; 7 positions match TRBD2. CDR1 is SGDLS and CDR2 is YYNGEE in the germline V gene. J was trimmed by 4 bases and V by 0 bases; bases with no gene match: 5. The CDR3 is made up of 15 amino acids.